The subject of this entry is one T cell receptor (beta chain). How the authors handled the data: Amplifying reference gene primers gave estimates of nucleated cell counts. Libraries were prepared by immunoSEQ multiplex PCR; TCRdb keeps only in-frame clonotypes and omits some of them. V, J and clone size are those of that table, while D and trimming were read from the DNA. The sample shows fewer than 30,000 clones, just under 95% of them seen only once. This entry belongs to a study of blood T cell repertoires in COVID-19. For the study at large: The origin of the acute and convalescent COVID-19 samples was the United States, Italy and Spain. In each case, the material was cDNA or gDNA derived from T cells, B-cell-depleted T cells, or PBMCs.

Germline V gene data show CDR1 as SGHDT and CDR2 as YYEEEE. Trimming took off 4 bases at V and 0 bases at J, with 14 bases between the two ends. The CDR3 has 16 residues. This sequence was found in a human donor with active COVID-19. The donor label of this sample is uncertain. The rearrangement uses TRBV5-6 and TRBJ1-3, with D possibly being TRBD1 (6 bases). Material: peripheral blood. CDR3 amino acids: CASSPADRISGNTIYF. The CDR3 nucleotides are TGTGCCAGCAGCCCTGCGGACAGAATCTCTGGAAACACCATATATTTT.